The entry below describes one TCR beta chain. Its antigen is not identified. This sample was taken from a study of cytomegalovirus exposure and HLA in healthy donors. Across the study: In a previous analysis, 117 million unique TCR beta sequences were found from about 190 million T cells.

The PCR used 60 Vbeta and 13 Jbeta primers. TCRdb's table, derived via immunoSEQ multiplex PCR, lists solely in-frame clones and lacks some. This table holds 150,000 to 250,000 clones, 79% found once. This CDR3 has 17 residues. V lost 2 bases, J lost 2 bases, and 7 bases stayed unmatched. Germline CDR1 reads MNHEY; CDR2 reads SMNVEV (reference sequence). Broader study findings: An analysis was carried out at a later point. It showed that HLA-associated TCR beta chains were more clonally expanded than equally common non-associated chains.

The sequenced material came from PBMCs. This clonotype was obtained from a girl under 18 in good health and CMV-seropositive. J is TRBJ1-5 and V is TRBV27; 9 bases agree with TRBD1. The CDR3: CASSLGQGLGGNQPQHF. CDR3 coding DNA: TGTGCCAGCAGTTTAGGACAGGGGCTGGGTGGCAATCAGCCCCAGCATTTT.